Listed below are T cell receptor beta chains from one sample, sequenced in a study of cytomegalovirus exposure and HLA in healthy donors. Using immunoSEQ multiplex PCR, the repertoire was profiled, and TCRdb retains in-frame clones only, with some absent. The sample records approximately 220,000 clones, about 86% being singletons. The sample consisted of PBMCs. The receptors were sampled from a man between 18 and 35 years old in good health and CMV-seronegative. CDR3s include the opening cysteine and the closing phenylalanine or tryptophan. The D gene is left open where the match is weak. Rows give clone size only sometimes, using once, few, many, or a class for an expanded clone.

v_gene,d_gene,j_gene,abundance,CDR3aa,CDR3nt
TRBV7-2,TRBD1,TRBJ1-1,.,CASSLQGTGVNTEAFF,TGTGCCAGCAGCCTACAAGGGACAGGAGTGAACACTGAAGCTTTCTTT
TRBV7-9,.,TRBJ1-2,.,CASSLGSQNYGYTF,TGTGCCAGCAGCTTAGGTTCACAGAACTATGGCTACACCTTC
TRBV29-1,.,TRBJ2-1,.,CSVPDYAGREQFF,TGCAGCGTGCCCGACTACGCGGGGCGCGAGCAGTTCTTC
TRBV10-1,.,TRBJ2-6,.,CASSDGTTGANVLTF,TGCGCCAGCAGTGACGGGACAACTGGGGCCAACGTCCTGACTTTC
TRBV5-1,.,TRBJ2-7,once,CASSHLPRPSSYEQYF,TGCGCCAGCAGCCACCTACCTAGGCCCTCCTCCTACGAGCAGTACTTC
TRBV19,.,TRBJ1-1,.,CASSIIGSEAFF,TGTGCCAGTAGTATCATCGGGTCTGAAGCTTTCTTT
TRBV7-2,.,TRBJ2-7,.,CASSLGPPTEQYF,TGTGCCAGCAGCCTGGGCCCCCCTACCGAGCAGTACTTC
TRBV4-3,.,TRBJ1-5,.,CASSQEGVGQPQHF,TGCGCCAGCAGCCAAGAAGGGGTAGGTCAGCCCCAGCATTTT
TRBV7-2,TRBD1,TRBJ2-3,.,CASRRYRDRVDTQYF,TGTGCCAGCAGGAGGTACCGGGACAGGGTGGATACGCAGTATTTT
TRBV6-6,.,TRBJ2-7,.,CASSFLQAEQYF,TGTGCCAGCAGCTTCCTCCAGGCCGAGCAGTACTTC